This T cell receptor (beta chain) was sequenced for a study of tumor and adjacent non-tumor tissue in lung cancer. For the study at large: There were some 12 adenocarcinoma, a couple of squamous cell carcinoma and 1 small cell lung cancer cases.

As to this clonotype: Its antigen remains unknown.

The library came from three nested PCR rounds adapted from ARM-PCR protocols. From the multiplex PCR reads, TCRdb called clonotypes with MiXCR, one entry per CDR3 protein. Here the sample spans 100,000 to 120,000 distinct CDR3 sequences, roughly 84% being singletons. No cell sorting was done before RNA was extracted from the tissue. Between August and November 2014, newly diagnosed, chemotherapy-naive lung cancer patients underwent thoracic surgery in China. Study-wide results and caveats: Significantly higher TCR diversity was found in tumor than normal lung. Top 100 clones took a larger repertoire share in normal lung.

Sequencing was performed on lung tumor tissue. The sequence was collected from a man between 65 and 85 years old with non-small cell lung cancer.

The CDR3 bases are TGCGCCAGCAGCCTGGCGATGGAACCCTATGGCTACACCTTC. This sequence encodes CASSLAMEPYGYTF. The rearrangement uses TRBV4-3 and TRBJ1-2; D remains ambiguous. The CDR3 contains 14 residues. CDR1 and CDR2 from the germline V gene are LGHNA and YSLEER. Trimming pared 4 bases from V and 4 bases from J, leaving 13 bases between.